This TCR beta chain originates from a study of blood T cell repertoires in COVID-19. Study summary: Acute-phase and convalescent COVID-19 samples originated in the United States, Italy and Spain. Sample material is recorded as cDNA or gDNA derived from T cells, B-cell-depleted T cells, or PBMCs.

Authors' analysis steps: Reference gene primers were amplified, and this amplification served to estimate nucleated cell counts. Libraries were prepared by immunoSEQ multiplex PCR; TCRdb keeps only in-frame clonotypes and omits some of them. V and J calls and clone size are copied from that table; D and trimming were computed from the DNA. The repertoire has over 150,000 clones, 60% to 80% of them found once; the top ten carry more than 25%. This CDR3 is 13 amino acids long. CDR1 is LNHDA, CDR2 SQIVND, per germline (reference sequence). Between the trimmed V and J ends, which lost 6 bases and 9 bases, there was a span of 15 bases.

The receptor was isolated from a woman in her 70s with acute or convalescent COVID-19. The sample consisted of peripheral blood. The genes are TRBV19 and TRBJ2-1; D uncertain. The DNA of the CDR3 is TGTGCCAGTAGCCAATCGAAGAACAGTGAGCAGTTCTTC. Encoded protein: CASSQSKNSEQFF. The complete variable domain, with remaining parts taken from reference TRBV19 and TRBJ2-1, reads DGGITQSPKYLFRKEGQNVTLSCEQNLNHDAMYWYRQDPGQGLRLIYYSQIVNDFQKGDIAEGYSVSREKKESFPLTVTSAQKNPTAFYLCASSQSKNSEQFFGPGTRLTVL.